A single sample gave rise to the 14 T cell receptor beta chains below, sequenced in a study of blood T cells in healthy people across ages (dated by TCRdb to between 2015 and 2017). Libraries came from 5' RACE. The sequencing machine was an Illumina HiSeq 2500. A second about 7 to 11 cycle PCR used a sample-barcoded 5' primer and a J-beta primer mix. TCRdb ran its own pipeline on the public reads, namely fastp trimming at Q25 and MiXCR clone calling, and kept in-frame beta chains. A single entry per CDR3 protein holds the most common genes and DNA from its merged rows. The sample includes 550,000 to 800,000 distinct CDR3 sequences, with around 32% observed a single time. Jointly, the top ten make up roughly 15% of the sample. Sequenced: blood. The receptors derive from a woman aged 80 or over in good health. Donor details come from another sample of the same person, matched by shared clones.

The chain is built from TRBV20-1 and TRBJ1-6; D call uncertain. This CDR3 has 17 residues. Per the germline V gene, CDR1 is DFQATT and CDR2 is SNEGSKA (reference sequence). Trimming cost V 0 bases and J 0 bases, with 12 bases left between them. The CDR3 nucleotides are TGCAGTGCTAGAGATTGGTCGGCGAGCTCCTATAATTCACCCCTCCACTTT. Translated, it gives CSARDWSASSYNSPLHF.

Turning to this clonotype: This may stem from a read error, because a much larger clone lies one nucleotide away. The chain carries TRBV3-1 and TRBJ2-1; D is uncertain. The CDR3 totals 15 residues. Germline values: CDR1 LGHDT, CDR2 YNNKEL (reference sequence). CDR3 loop: CAGSQDMGRHNEQFF. Here the CDR3 DNA reads TGTGCCGGCAGCCAAGACATGGGCCGACACAATGAGCAGTTCTTC.

In regard to this clonotype: This may be a read error: a much more frequent sequence differs by one nucleotide. The chain combines TRBV7-2 with TRBJ1-1; 7 bases agree with TRBD1. The ends lost 6 bases at V and 3 bases at J; junction bases unmatched: 7. This CDR3 is built from 14 residues. Germline CDR1 and CDR2: SGHTA and FQGNSA. The CDR3: CASSWDSGDTEAFF. The CDR3 coding sequence is TGTGCCAGCAGTTGGGACAGTGGGGACACTGAAGCTTTCTTT.

As regards this clonotype: A much larger clone sits a single nucleotide away, making a read error possible. V is TRBV3-1 and J is TRBJ2-4, with D perhaps TRBD1 (6 bases). The DNA end favors TRBJ2-7, so the J call may be wrong. The germline gives CDR1 LGHDT, CDR2 YNNKEL (reference sequence). This CDR3 has 14 amino acids. In nucleotides, the CDR3 is TGTGCCAGCAGCCAAGGTGCGACAGGTAGCGAGCAGTACTTC. It encodes CASSQGATGSEQYF.

This clonotype was counted ten times or more. The V call is TRBV5-1, the J call TRBJ1-2; no reliable D call. CDR3 length: 14 residues. The V and J ends lost 0 bases and 0 bases respectively, with 6 bases between them. The V gene's germline CDR1 is SGHRS and CDR2 YFSETQ. The CDR3 loop is CASSLDRTNYGYTF. The CDR3 region has the DNA TGCGCCAGCAGCTTGGACAGAACTAACTATGGCTACACCTTC.

As regards this clonotype: This sequence may be a read error, since a much larger clone differs from it by one base. The rearrangement links TRBV6-5 to TRBJ1-2; the match to TRBD1 covers 8 bases. CDR3 size: 15 residues. Germline V gene sequence: CDR1 MNHEY, CDR2 SVGAGI. CDR3 coding DNA: TGTGCCAGCAAATTCTTGGACAGGGATCGCTATGGCTACATCTTC. This encodes CASKFLDRDRYGYIF.

In the case of this clonotype: A much larger clone is a single base away; this may be a read error. In DNA, the CDR3 is TGTGCCGGCAGCCAAGACCCCAGGGGGCCCTATGGCTACACCTTC. This encodes CAGSQDPRGPYGYTF. This sequence joins TRBV3-1 and TRBJ1-2, with 8 bases fitting TRBD1. The germline gives CDR1 LGHDT, CDR2 YNNKEL (reference sequence). There are 15 residues in the CDR3.

Ten or more counts support this clonotype. The chain uses TRBV6-5 and TRBJ1-2; 9 nucleotides agree with TRBD1. Germline V gives CDR1 MNHEY, CDR2 SVGAGI. After removal of 7 bases from V and 6 bases from J, the junction contained 3 bases not matched to a gene. The CDR3 sequence is 12 residues long. CDR3 sequence: CASKDRGHGYTF. In DNA, the CDR3 is TGTGCCAGCAAGGACAGGGGACATGGCTACACCTTC.

On this clonotype: Mismatch with germline at one junction end may stem from a read error. The chain combines TRBV5-1 with TRBJ2-3, with a weak D call TRBD2 (5 bases). This CDR3 contains 15 residues. Germline values: CDR1 SGHRS, CDR2 YFSETQ. The CDR3 here is CASNVARARTDTRYF. The CDR3 nucleotides are TGCGCCAGCAACGTAGCGAGGGCTCGCACAGATACGCGGTATTTT. Variable domain in full (rest from reference TRBV5-1 and TRBJ2-3): KAGVTQTPRYLIKTRGQQVTLSCSPISGHRSVSWYQQTPGQGLQFLFEYFSETQRNKGNFPGRFSGRQFSNSRSEMNVSTLELGDSALYLCASNVARARTDTRYFGPGTRLTVL.

The V gene is TRBV4-3, the J gene TRBJ2-2, with TRBD2 identical over 7 bases. This CDR3 has 17 residues. V gave up 0 bases and J gave up 6 bases; unmatched junction bases: 10. Looked up from germline, CDR1 is LGHNA and CDR2 is YSLEER. DNA for the CDR3: TGCGCCAGCAGCCAAGATTATCGGGGGACTACCGCCGGGGAGCTGTTTTTT. Protein product: CASSQDYRGTTAGELFF.

J is TRBJ1-1 and V is TRBV4-1, with D possibly being TRBD1 (5 bases). The germline gives CDR1 MGHRA, CDR2 YSYEKL. CDR3 length: 14 amino acids. With 4 bases removed from V and 1 base from J, the gap between germline ends came to 10 bases. The CDR3 here is CASSLYGGNTEAFF. CDR3 DNA: TGCGCCAGCAGCCTTTACGGGGGGAACACTGAAGCTTTCTTT.

The chain has TRBV13 and TRBJ1-4; 10 nucleotides line up with TRBD1. Germline-derived CDR1 and CDR2 are PRHDT and FYEKMQ (reference sequence). The trim removed 5 bases at V and 4 bases at J, leaving 16 bases unmatched. The CDR3 has 19 residues. The CDR3 DNA reads TGTGCCAGCAGCCAAAACCGGGACAGGGGAGTTGTTAATAATGAAAAACTGTTTTTT. The encoded protein is CASSQNRDRGVVNNEKLFF.

This clonotype showed up many times. This rearrangement joins TRBV7-2 to TRBJ2-7; TRBD2 agrees at 7 bases. Germline-derived CDR1 and CDR2 are SGHTA and FQGNSA. The CDR3 extends over 16 amino acids. V was clipped by 6 bases and J by 1 base; unmatched bases: 12. CDR3 sequence (DNA): TGTGCCAGCAGTTTCTCCGGGAGGAGAAATTCCTACGAGCAGTACTTC. As protein: CASSFSGRRNSYEQYF.

At least ten counts were recorded for this clonotype. The CDR3 reads CSARELASYNEQFF. In DNA, the CDR3 is TGCAGTGCTAGAGAACTAGCCTCCTACAATGAGCAGTTCTTC. This chain connects TRBV20-1 to TRBJ2-1; D is perhaps TRBD2 (6 bases). V shed 0 bases and J shed 0 bases, with 6 bases lying between them. This CDR3 is 14 amino acids long. The germline V gene encodes CDR1 DFQATT and CDR2 SNEGSKA (reference sequence).